This passage covers 6 T cell receptor beta chains from one sample sequenced in a study of regulatory T cells in long-lasting Graves disease. For TCR beta, libraries came from iRepertoire HTBI primers and Arm-PCR of CDR3 regions. TCRdb used MiXCR to reprocess the multiplex PCR reads, holding one entry per CDR3 protein. The sample carries more than 350,000 distinct CDR3 sequences, around 20% recorded once. The time point is: persistent/refractory GD, antithyroid drugs over 5 years with positive TRAb. The TCR library was made from RNA that had been extracted from PBMCs in TRIzol. The material was peripheral blood mononuclear cells (PBMCs), obtained when the disease was refractory, from a patient treated with antithyroid drugs. These receptors were obtained from a female donor with Graves disease.

This clonotype was seen more than once but under ten times. The chain is built from TRBV12-3 or TRBV12-4 and TRBJ2-5, with 12 bases identical to TRBD1. The CDR3 loop spans 15 amino acids. With V trimmed by 6 bases and J by 5 bases, 7 bases remained unmatched. As DNA, the CDR3 is TGTGCCAGCAGCTCGGGACAGGGGGCTAGGGAGACCCAGTACTTC. As protein: CASSSGQGARETQYF.

The sample holds many counts of this clonotype. The chain has TRBV11-2 and TRBJ2-4; TRBD1 might be the D (5 bases). The V end lost 3 bases, the J end lost 2 bases, and 11 bases lay between the germline ends. From germline, CDR1 is SGHAT and CDR2 FQNNGV. CDR3 length equals 15 residues. CDR3 protein: CASSFQGDPKNIQYF. CDR3 bases: TGTGCCAGCAGCTTCCAGGGCGATCCCAAAAACATTCAGTACTTC.

At least ten counts were recorded for this clonotype. V gene TRBV20-1 combines with J gene TRBJ2-7; D tentatively fits TRBD1 or TRBD2 (5 bases each). The CDR3 consists of 14 residues. Germline lookup yields CDR1 DFQATT and CDR2 SNEGSKA (reference sequence). Trimming left V 6 bases short and J 0 bases short, with 15 bases between. As DNA, the CDR3 is TGCAGTGCGCCTTGGGGGTTACTCTCCTACGAGCAGTACTTC. Translating it yields CSAPWGLLSYEQYF.

The chain employs TRBV2 and TRBJ1-5, with D tentatively TRBD1 (5 bases). Germline CDR1 reads SNHLY; CDR2 reads FYNNEI. Deletions cut 7 bases from V and 6 bases from J, with 16 bases between. The CDR3 is made up of 14 amino acids. For the CDR3, the DNA is TGTGCCAGCAATCCAGGCCGGGGCGGTCAGCCCCAGCATTTT. Translation: CASNPGRGGQPQHF.

The V and J genes are TRBV7-3 and TRBJ1-6, with 7 bases fitting TRBD1. The germline V gene has CDR1 SGHTA and CDR2 FQGTGA. Trimming at V came to 2 bases and at J to 6 bases, leaving 1 base not matched to a gene. This CDR3 region has 14 residues. The chain's CDR3 is CASSLSGGNSPLHF. The CDR3 nucleotides read TGTGCCAGCAGCTTATCAGGGGGTAATTCACCCCTCCACTTT.

This clonotype was seen a few times. The chain combines TRBV20-1 with TRBJ2-7; D remains unclear. Germline V CDR1 and CDR2: DFQATT, SNEGSKA (reference sequence). V shed 3 bases and J shed 0 bases, with 12 bases lying between them. The CDR3 is 14 amino acids. The CDR3: CSARAPRSSYEQYF. The CDR3 DNA follows: TGCAGTGCTAGGGCTCCCAGAAGCTCCTACGAGCAGTACTTC.